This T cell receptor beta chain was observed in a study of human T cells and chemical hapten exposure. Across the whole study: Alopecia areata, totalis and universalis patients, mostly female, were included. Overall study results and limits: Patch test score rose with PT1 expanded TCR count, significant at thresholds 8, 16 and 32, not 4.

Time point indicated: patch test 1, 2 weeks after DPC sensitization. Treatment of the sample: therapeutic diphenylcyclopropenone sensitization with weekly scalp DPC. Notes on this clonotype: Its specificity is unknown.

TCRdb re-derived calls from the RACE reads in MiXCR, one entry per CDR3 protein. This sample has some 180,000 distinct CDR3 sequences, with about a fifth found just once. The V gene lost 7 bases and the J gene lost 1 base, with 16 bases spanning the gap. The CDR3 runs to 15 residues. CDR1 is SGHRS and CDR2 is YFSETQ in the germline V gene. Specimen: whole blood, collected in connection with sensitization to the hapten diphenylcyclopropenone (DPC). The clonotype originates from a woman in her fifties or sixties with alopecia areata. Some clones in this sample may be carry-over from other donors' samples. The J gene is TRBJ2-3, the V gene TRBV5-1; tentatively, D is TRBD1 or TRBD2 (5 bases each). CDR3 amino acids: CASSRDEAGTDTQYF. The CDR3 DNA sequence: TGCGCCAGCTCTCGGGACGAGGCGGGCACAGATACGCAGTATTTT.